The T cell receptor beta chain described here comes from a study of shared clonotypes between healthy human individuals. This CDR3 is built from 14 residues. Germline trimming cut 0 bases from V and 8 bases from J; bases unmatched to any gene: 2. The germline V gene encodes CDR1 SGHNT and CDR2 YYREEE (reference sequence). Original data processing: ImmunoSEQ sequences covered only the junction and lacked quality scores; filtering therefore differed. Repertoires were generated with immunoSEQ multiplex PCR, while TCRdb's copy carries only in-frame clones and drops some. The DNA gave D and trimming, while V, J and clone size come from that table. The data show approximately 350,000 clones, about 96% seen once.

Material for sequencing was memory CD8+ T cells sorted from blood. As to subset: CD45RO+ cells pooled with CCR7-negative TemRA cells. The source is a young man in good health. This chain uses TRBV5-4 with TRBJ1-4, with 9 positions matching TRBD1. DNA of the CDR3: TGTGCCAGCAGCTTGGACAGGGGGCGCGAAAAACTGTTTTTT. Translation: CASSLDRGREKLFF.